This T cell receptor (beta chain) derives from a study of T-cell reconstitution after alpha-beta-depleted transplantation in children. Study-level results: Some patients' high day-60 TCRbeta diversity was traced to surviving recipient T cells and thymic progenitors.

During its preparation, the TCRbeta library received unique molecular identifiers. TCRdb re-analysed the PCR reads in MiXCR, keeping a single row per CDR3 protein. The table has about 580,000 distinct CDR3 sequences, 25% to 30% seen once. V lost 3 bases and J lost 1; bases outside the gene matches: 8. The CDR3 extends over 19 amino acids. The germline CDR1 and CDR2 sequences are SGHRS and YFSETQ. This clonotype was recorded a few times. Its antigen is as yet unknown. The chain links TRBV5-1 to TRBJ2-1, with 15 bases fitting TRBD2. This sequence originates from a boy under three years old with Wiskott-Aldrich syndrome, due to receive a stem cell transplant. Sequencing used PBMCs, obtained before TCRalphabeta/CD19-depleted stem cell transplant. CDR3 DNA: TGCGCCAGCAGCTCCGGACTAGCGGGAGGGCCCGTTTCCTACAATGAGCAGTTCTTC. Its protein product is CASSSGLAGGPVSYNEQFF.